The following is a T cell receptor (beta chain) sequence with its context. These data originate in a study of T cell responses to AZD1222 COVID-19 vaccine. Profiling relied on immunoSEQ multiplex PCR, and the TCRdb table lists in-frame clones only, not all of them. This table has fewer than 300,000 clones, 90% to 95% appearing once. This CDR3 has 15 amino acids. Trimming pared 0 bases from V and 8 bases from J, leaving 16 bases between. The germline V gene encodes CDR1 MRHNA and CDR2 SNTAGT. Sample: peripheral blood, taken on day 0 of AZD1222 vaccination. The chain links TRBV6-4 to TRBJ1-2; D is perhaps TRBD1 (5 bases). This clonotype originated in an adult in good health. The CDR3 coding sequence is TGTGCCAGCAGTGACTCGACGCGGCGGGGGATAGGCTACACCTTC. This encodes CASSDSTRRGIGYTF.